Listed below are T cell receptor beta chains from one sample, sequenced in a study of T cell responses to AZD1222 COVID-19 vaccine. TCRdb keeps only in-frame clones here, not all; method: immunoSEQ multiplex PCR. The profile covers around 130,000 clones, with about 88% appearing a single time and 18% taken by the ten largest. The source material was peripheral blood, sampled on day 0 of MenACWY control vaccination. These receptors were taken from an adult in good health. Each CDR3 is given with its conserved first and last residue. A D gene is named only where the DNA matches it firmly. Not every row has a clone size; where given, it reads once, few, many or a size class.

- | TRBJ2-2 | TRBV10-3 | - | TGTGCCATCAGCCCCAGGGGGGGCGGGGAGCTGTTTTTT | CAISPRGGGELFF
- | TRBJ1-1 | TRBV5-4 | TRBD1 | TGTGCCAGCAAAGGGGCAGGGGGCTTATACACTGAAGCTTTCTTT | CASKGAGGLYTEAFF
- | TRBJ1-4 | TRBV9 | TRBD1 | TGTGCCAGCAGCGCGCCGGGACAGGATAATGAAAAACTGTTTTTT | CASSAPGQDNEKLFF
- | TRBJ1-3 | TRBV3-1/TRBV3-2 | TRBD1 | TGTGCCAGCAGACAGGGGGGCGCGGACACCATATATTTT | CASRQGGADTIYF
- | TRBJ2-2 | TRBV19 | - | TGTGCCGGGGGGCACACCGGGGAGCTGTTTTTT | CAGGHTGELFF
- | TRBJ2-3 | TRBV5-1 | TRBD2 | TGCGCCAGCAAGCTTCGACTAGCGGGAGGGCCAACAGATACGCAGTATTTT | CASKLRLAGGPTDTQYF
- | TRBJ2-2 | TRBV7-6 | TRBD2 | TGTGCCAGCAGCTCCGAAGGGAGGGGAACCGGGGAGCTGTTTTTT | CASSSEGRGTGELFF
- | TRBJ2-7 | TRBV3-1/TRBV3-2 | TRBD1 | TGTGCCAGCAGCCTTAGGACAGGGGGCCAGAATTCCTACGAGCAGTACTTC | CASSLRTGGQNSYEQYF
- | TRBJ1-2 | TRBV28 | - | TGTGCCAGCGAGGACGGTTATGGCTACACCTTC | CASEDGYGYTF
once | TRBJ1-4 | TRBV5-1 | - | TGCGCCAGCAGCGAGGGAACCTTTAATGAAAAACTGTTTTTT | CASSEGTFNEKLFF
few | TRBJ2-7 | TRBV28 | - | TGTGCCAGCAGTTTAGGGATCTGGGGCGAGCAGTACTTC | CASSLGIWGEQYF
- | TRBJ2-7 | TRBV12-3/TRBV12-4 | - | TGTGCCAGCAGCCCAAACTACGAGCAGTACTTC | CASSPNYEQYF
- | TRBJ1-1 | TRBV12-3/TRBV12-4 | - | TGTGCCAGCAGTCCCCCTAAGAACACTGAAGCTTTCTTT | CASSPPKNTEAFF
- | TRBJ2-7 | TRBV7-9 | - | TGTGCCAGCGAGTCCGGGGACGAGCAGTACTTC | CASESGDEQYF
- | TRBJ2-7 | TRBV6-2/TRBV6-3 | - | TGTGCCAGCAGTTACCCGGGAACCATCTCCGAGCAGTACTTC | CASSYPGTISEQYF
- | TRBJ2-2 | TRBV29-1 | TRBD1 | TGCAGCGCAGGGGGCCTGAACACCGGGGAGCTGTTTTTT | CSAGGLNTGELFF
- | TRBJ2-1 | TRBV20-1 | - | TGCAGTGCTAGTCCGGGAATCTACAATGAGCAGTTCTTC | CSASPGIYNEQFF
once | TRBJ2-1 | TRBV2 | - | TGTGCCAGCAGTGATACAAGGAACAATGAGCAGTTCTTC | CASSDTRNNEQFF
- | TRBJ1-2 | TRBV7-9 | - | TGTGCCAGCAGTCTGACGGGGGATAATGGCTACACCTTC | CASSLTGDNGYTF
- | TRBJ1-5 | TRBV27 | - | TGTGCCAGCAGCTCAGGGTGGCCCCAGCATTTT | CASSSGWPQHF